This entry lists 26 T cell receptor beta chains sequenced from one sample in a study of CD8+ T cells in alopecia areata (dated by TCRdb to 2016 to 2018). The time point label for this specimen denotes: baseline before oral tofacitinib. Libraries were constructed by the immunoSEQ multiplex PCR assay. RNA was extracted from all samples and reverse transcribed into cDNA, which served as template for TCR sequencing. TCRdb stores this immuneACCESS table with in-frame sequences only. Part of the clones is absent; in the studies checked, under half of the shortfall reflects unresolved V genes, and no reason is known for the rest. The sample table contains about 150,000 clones; only one count was recorded for 87% of them. Around 16% of the sample rests with the top ten. This specimen was CD8+ T cells sorted from blood, taken at week 0. These TCRs come from a human donor with alopecia areata.

V gene TRBV4-1 combines with J gene TRBJ2-1, with a weak D call TRBD1 (6 bases). V shed 1 base and J shed 1 base, with 11 bases lying between them. CDR1 is MGHRA and CDR2 is YSYEKL in the germline V gene. The CDR3 contains 16 residues. The CDR3: CASSQVPGVSYNEQFF. The CDR3, as DNA: TGCGCCAGCAGCCAAGTTCCAGGGGTTTCCTACAATGAGCAGTTCTTC.

The chain combines TRBV6-5 with TRBJ2-1; the match to TRBD1 covers 8 bases. The junction had 2 bases not matched to a gene; V was cut back by 5 bases and J by 2 bases. The CDR3 length is 14 residues. In germline, CDR1 is MNHEY, CDR2 SVGAGI. DNA for the CDR3: TGTGCCAGCAGTCAGACAGGGGCCTACAATGAGCAGTTCTTC. The encoded protein is CASSQTGAYNEQFF.

This clone appeared once. This sequence joins TRBV27 and TRBJ2-3, with D perhaps TRBD2 (6 bases). The length of the CDR3 is 15 residues. Germline values: CDR1 MNHEY, CDR2 SMNVEV (reference sequence). Trimming cost V 6 bases and J 4 bases, with 17 bases left between them. The CDR3 reads CASSLESGAADTQYF. In DNA form, the CDR3 reads TGTGCCAGCAGCCTGGAATCGGGAGCGGCAGATACGCAGTATTTT.

The gene calls are TRBV5-6 and TRBJ1-4; no clear D. This CDR3 comprises 14 residues. V was pared by 4 bases and J by 8 bases, with 15 bases between. The germline V gene has CDR1 SGHDT and CDR2 YYEEEE. The CDR3 nucleotides are TGTGCCAGCAGCGCCAATCGAGGTTGGGAAAAACTGTTTTTT. Residues: CASSANRGWEKLFF.

CDR3 in amino acids: CAWSPGTTQYF. The CDR3 coding sequence is TGTGCCTGGAGTCCGGGTACGACGCAGTATTTT. The V gene is TRBV30, the J gene TRBJ2-3; no firm D call. Germline V gene sequence: CDR1 GTSNPN, CDR2 SVGIG (reference sequence). The CDR3 extends over 11 amino acids. V lost 2 bases and J 9 bases, leaving 9 bases between the germline ends.

The chain couples TRBV4-1 to TRBJ2-3, with D perhaps matching TRBD1 (7 bases). Looked up from germline, CDR1 is MGHRA and CDR2 is YSYEKL. V was pared by 2 bases and J by 2 bases, with 23 bases between. The length of the CDR3 is 19 residues. The CDR3 nucleotides are TGCGCCAGCAGCCAACACCGGGGGCCTACAGGGGATCTCACAGATACGCAGTATTTT. This encodes CASSQHRGPTGDLTDTQYF.

V gene TRBV11-3 combines with J gene TRBJ2-1, with 9 nucleotides matching TRBD2. Per the germline V gene, CDR1 is SGHNT and CDR2 is YENEEA. The V and J ends lost 5 bases and 8 bases, in that order; junction bases with no gene match: 10. The CDR3 extends over 15 amino acids. CDR3 coding DNA: TGTGCCAGCAGCCCCGGGGCGGGAGGGCCAGATGAGCAGTTCTTC. Translating it yields CASSPGAGGPDEQFF.

The V gene is TRBV19, the J gene TRBJ1-1; D uncertain. Between the trimmed V and J ends, which lost 5 bases and 0 bases, there was a span of 7 bases. CDR3 length: 13 residues. Germline assignment: CDR1 LNHDA and CDR2 SQIVND (reference sequence). CDR3: CASSGGMNTEAFF. The CDR3 DNA sequence: TGTGCCAGTAGTGGAGGCATGAACACTGAAGCTTTCTTT.

The chain carries TRBV25-1 and TRBJ2-7; 7 bases map to TRBD1. CDR1 and CDR2 from the germline V gene are MGHDK and SYGVNS. J lost 4 bases, V lost 11 bases, and 14 bases had no gene match. This CDR3 has 14 amino acids. CDR3 amino acids: CAVTPRDRAYEQYF. The DNA of the CDR3 is TGTGCCGTAACCCCCCGGGACAGAGCTTACGAGCAGTACTTC.

CDR3 DNA sequence: TGCGCCAGCAGCATCTCTCGCGGGAGTTACAATGAGCAGTTCTTC. It encodes CASSISRGSYNEQFF. The genes are TRBV4-1 and TRBJ2-1; TRBD2 aligns across 7 bases. Germline values: CDR1 MGHRA, CDR2 YSYEKL. The V and J ends lost 5 bases and 4 bases, in that order; junction bases with no gene match: 8. This CDR3 region has 15 residues.

The J gene is TRBJ1-5, the V gene TRBV6-1; D not resolved. Germline CDR1 MNHNS, CDR2 SASEGT. There are 13 residues in the CDR3. V lost 1 base to trimming and J lost 6 bases, with 7 bases between them. CDR3 residues: CASSEGGSQPQHF. The CDR3 nucleotides read TGTGCCAGCAGTGAAGGAGGGTCTCAGCCCCAGCATTTT.

This chain joins TRBV10-3 and TRBJ2-7; TRBD2 matches 9 bases. Germline trimming cut 6 bases from V and 7 bases from J; bases unmatched to any gene: 10. The germline V gene encodes CDR1 ENHRY and CDR2 SYGVKD. The CDR3 spans 14 residues. CDR3 DNA: TGTGCCATCAGGGAGACTAGCGGTGGGGGGGAGCAGTACTTC. Its protein product is CAIRETSGGGEQYF.

Notes on this clone: The junction and the germline gene differ at one end; a read error may be behind it. The gene calls are TRBV7-7 and TRBJ2-7, with D possibly called TRBD1 or TRBD2 (5 bases each). The CDR3 extends over 13 amino acids. CDR1 is SSHAT and CDR2 is FNYEAQ in the germline V gene (reference sequence). CDR3 protein: CASSWGPTDEQYF. The CDR3 nucleotides are TGTGCTAGCAGCTGGGGACCGACAGACGAGCAGTACTTC.

The rearrangement joins TRBV6-5 to TRBJ2-7; 7 bases match TRBD1. The CDR3 runs 15 residues. Germline trimming cut 0 bases from V and 5 bases from J; bases unmatched to any gene: 7. Germline lookup yields CDR1 MNHEY and CDR2 SVGAGI. The CDR3 sequence is CASSYSRTGLDEQYF. In DNA form, the CDR3 reads TGTGCCAGCAGTTACTCCCGGACAGGCTTGGACGAGCAGTACTTC.

Note on this clone: Distinct nucleotide sequences in the sample also encode this CDR3. The chain uses TRBV30 and TRBJ1-1; possibly TRBD1 for D (5 bases). The CDR3 runs to 14 residues. Germline CDR1 and CDR2: GTSNPN and SVGIG (reference sequence). Trimming left V 0 bases short and J 1 base short, with 9 bases between. The DNA of the CDR3 is TGTGCCTGGAGTGTACGGGGGTCGAACACTGAAGCTTTCTTT. This sequence encodes CAWSVRGSNTEAFF. Filled out from reference TRBV30 and TRBJ1-1, the complete variable domain reads SQTIHQWPATLVQPVGSPLSLECTVEGTSNPNLYWYRQAAGRGLQLLFYSVGIGQISSEVPQNLSASRPQDRQFILSSKKLLLSDSGFYLCAWSVRGSNTEAFFGQGTRLTVV.

This clone was observed a single time. The rearrangement uses TRBV4-1 and TRBJ2-3; 8 bases line up with TRBD1. This CDR3 region has 15 residues. Trimming removed 4 bases from V and 6 bases from J; junction bases left unmatched: 9. CDR1 MGHRA and CDR2 YSYEKL come from the germline V gene. CDR3 in DNA: TGCGCCAGCAGCCCCGGACAGGGCCCTCGGGATACGCAGTATTTT. It specifies CASSPGQGPRDTQYF.

This chain uses TRBV29-1 with TRBJ2-7, with 7 bases aligning to TRBD1. Germline CDR1 and CDR2: SQVTM and ANQGSEA. The CDR3 is 18 amino acids. V shed 7 bases, J shed 4 bases, and the junction held 25 bases outside the gene matches. Here the CDR3 DNA reads TGCAGCGCCCAGGGTATACCTGAACAGGGGCTCAATCTATACGAGCAGTACTTC. This encodes CSAQGIPEQGLNLYEQYF.

The J gene is TRBJ2-1, the V gene TRBV9, with TRBD2 matching 7 bases. This CDR3 is built from 15 residues. Germline V CDR1 and CDR2: SGDLS, YYNGEE. V shed 4 bases, J shed 5 bases, and the junction held 9 bases outside the gene matches. The CDR3 region is CASSPQGGSDNEQFF. For the CDR3, the DNA is TGTGCCAGCAGCCCTCAGGGCGGGAGTGACAATGAGCAGTTCTTC.

The V call is TRBV5-4, the J call TRBJ2-7, with D perhaps given as TRBD1 or TRBD2 (5 bases each). Germline V CDR1 and CDR2: SGHNT, YYREEE (reference sequence). The CDR3 sequence is 15 residues long. V lost 4 bases to trimming and J lost 5 bases, with 19 bases between them. The CDR3 region is CASSTGTAAAHEQYF. CDR3 nucleotides: TGTGCCAGCAGCACCGGGACGGCCGCGGCTCACGAGCAGTACTTC.

This clone was counted a few times. V and J are TRBV7-8 and TRBJ2-7; D unresolved. CDR3 length: 16 amino acids. Germline CDR1 reads SGHVS; CDR2 reads FQNEAQ. Trimming shortened V by 5 bases and J by 0 bases, and 17 bases separated the two germline ends. The CDR3 nucleotides are TGTGCCAGCAGCCCCCGAAGTTGGCAGCCCTCCTACGAGCAGTACTTC. It is translated as CASSPRSWQPSYEQYF. The complete variable domain, with remaining parts taken from reference TRBV7-8 and TRBJ2-7, reads GAGVSQSPRYKVAKRGQDVALRCDPISGHVSLFWYQQALGQGPEFLTYFQNEAQLDKSGLPSDRFFAERPEGSVSTLKIQRTQQEDSAVYLCASSPRSWQPSYEQYFGPGTRLTVT.

This sequence joins TRBV5-4 and TRBJ1-4, with 8 bases matching TRBD1. The CDR3 has 17 residues. Trimming at V came to 4 bases and at J to 0 bases, leaving 8 bases not matched to a gene. The germline V gene encodes CDR1 SGHNT and CDR2 YYREEE (reference sequence). The chain's CDR3 is CASSPGTGVATNEKLFF. The DNA of the CDR3 is TGTGCCAGCAGCCCGGGGACAGGAGTTGCAACTAATGAAAAACTGTTTTTT. The full variable domain, its missing parts supplied by reference TRBV5-4 and TRBJ1-4, is ETGVTQSPTHLIKTRGQQVTLRCSSQSGHNTVSWYQQALGQGPQFIFQYYREEENGRGNFPPRFSGLQFPNYSSELNVNALELDDSALYLCASSPGTGVATNEKLFFGSGTQLSVL.

The genes are TRBV7-3 and TRBJ2-3; a possible D gene is TRBD2 (5 bases). Germline lookup yields CDR1 SGHTA and CDR2 FQGTGA. The CDR3 spans 13 residues. The V end was cut by 5 bases, the J end by 5 bases, with 11 bases between. In DNA form, the CDR3 reads TGTGCCAGCAGCCCATCGGGGTTAGATACGCAGTATTTT. Amino acids: CASSPSGLDTQYF.

The chain recombines TRBV6-6 with TRBJ1-1; D unclear. The length of the CDR3 is 15 residues. Trimming took off 0 bases at V and 3 bases at J, with 11 bases between the two ends. Germline V CDR1 and CDR2: MNHNY, SVGAGI (reference sequence). CDR3 DNA: TGTGCCAGCAGTTACTCTAGGGAATCGGACACTGAAGCTTTCTTT. This codes for CASSYSRESDTEAFF.

The genes are TRBV11-2 and TRBJ2-1; no clear D gene. The V end lost 2 bases, the J end lost 0 bases, and 5 bases lay between the germline ends. Germline values: CDR1 SGHAT, CDR2 FQNNGV. This CDR3 has 14 residues. The CDR3 sequence: CASSLQSSYNEQFF. CDR3 nucleotides: TGTGCCAGCAGCTTACAGAGCTCCTACAATGAGCAGTTCTTC.

This chain joins TRBV14 and TRBJ2-3; D is possibly TRBD1 or TRBD2 (5 bases each). Germline V CDR1 and CDR2: SGHDN, FVKESK. Trimming removed 4 bases from V and 5 bases from J, with 16 bases in between. The CDR3 loop spans 15 amino acids. The DNA of the CDR3 is TGTGCCAGCAGCCCTAGTATCGGGGCAGGAGATACGCAGTATTTT. Protein: CASSPSIGAGDTQYF.

The chain carries TRBV5-4 and TRBJ2-1; no firm D call. The CDR3 extends over 13 amino acids. Germline CDR1 is SGHNT and CDR2 is YYREEE (reference sequence). Trimming pared 0 bases from V and 8 bases from J, leaving 9 bases between. CDR3 in amino acids: CASSLVGLDEQFF. CDR3 DNA sequence: TGTGCCAGCAGCTTGGTGGGGTTGGATGAGCAGTTCTTC.